This T cell receptor delta chain was recorded in a study of gamma-delta T cells after stem cell transplantation. The V gene's germline CDR1 is TVYSNPD and CDR2 GDNSRS (reference sequence). The CDR3 loop spans 15 amino acids. V was pared by 4 bases and J by 2 bases, with 20 bases between. This clone counts as medium-sized (0.01 to 0.1%). With CATT, TCRdb re-called clones from the RT-PCR reads. The table shows some 3,100 delta-chain clones, with 8.8% occurring only once. The sequencing sample was made of gamma-delta T cells. The chain employs TRDV3 and TRDJ1, with D possibly being TRDD3 (5 bases). The sequence came from a human donor. It is not recorded whose cells these are; they may come from a transplant donor. CDR3 bases: TGTGCCTCTATGGGGCCGTACCGAGGGACCGATAAACTCATCTTT. It yields the protein CASMGPYRGTDKLIF.